A single TCR beta chain is shown here with its context. The sample belongs to a study of blood T cell repertoires in COVID-19. Clones were read by immunoSEQ multiplex PCR, and TCRdb kept only the in-frame ones, dropping some. The sample has hundreds of thousands of clones; approximately 86% are singletons. CDR1 is LGHDT, CDR2 YNNKEL, per germline (reference sequence). The germline V and J ends were trimmed by 4 bases and 9 bases, with 13 bases remaining between them. There are 13 residues in the CDR3. This receptor was identified in a woman aged 50 to 65 who had recovered from COVID-19. The gene calls are TRBV3-1 (or the pseudogene TRBV3-2) and TRBJ2-1; TRBD2 is a possible D gene (6 bases). The specimen was PBMCs or T cells enriched from blood (not recorded which). CDR3: CASSRIPGGEQFF. The CDR3 coding sequence is TGTGCCAGCAGCCGAATCCCCGGGGGTGAGCAGTTCTTC.